This T cell receptor (beta chain) appears in the sequencing data of a study of T cells in Graves' hyperthyroidism and ophthalmopathy. CDR1 SGHRS and CDR2 YFSETQ come from the germline V gene. Trimming pared 7 bases from V and 7 bases from J, leaving 18 bases between. The CDR3 is made up of 13 amino acids. Researchers amplified the TCR beta CDR3 regions from RNA transcripts. When the TCR CDR3 underwent first-round RT-PCR, the HTBI primer set was used. Each CDR3 protein gets one entry after TCRdb re-called the multiplex PCR reads with MiXCR. The sample includes around 500,000 distinct CDR3 sequences, under 25% of them seen just once.

The chain combines TRBV5-1 with TRBJ2-7, with a possible D match to TRBD2 (6 bases). Sequenced input: blood. The clonotype comes from a woman in her sixties or seventies with Graves' ophthalmopathy. CDR3 sequence reads: CASGLATSREQYF. CDR3 DNA sequence: TGCGCCAGCGGGCTAGCGACGAGCAGGGAGCAGTACTTC.